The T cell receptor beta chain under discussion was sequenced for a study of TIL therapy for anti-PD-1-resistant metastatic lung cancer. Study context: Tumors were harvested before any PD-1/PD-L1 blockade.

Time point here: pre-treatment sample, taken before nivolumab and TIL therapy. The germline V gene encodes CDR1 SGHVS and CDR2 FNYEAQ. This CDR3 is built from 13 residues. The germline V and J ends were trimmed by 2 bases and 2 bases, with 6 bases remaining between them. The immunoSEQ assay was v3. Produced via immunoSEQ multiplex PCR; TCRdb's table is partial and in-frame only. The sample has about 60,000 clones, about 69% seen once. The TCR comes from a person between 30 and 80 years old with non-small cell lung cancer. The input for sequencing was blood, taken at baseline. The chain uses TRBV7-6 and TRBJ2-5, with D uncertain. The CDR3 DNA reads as TGTGCCAGCAGCTTACTGGAACAAGAGACCCAGTACTTC. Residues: CASSLLEQETQYF.